This entry describes one T cell receptor beta chain. The data were obtained in a study of blood T cell repertoires in COVID-19. About the study: Both acute and convalescent COVID-19 samples were obtained from the United States, Italy and Spain. Sample material is recorded as cDNA or gDNA derived from T cells, B-cell-depleted T cells, or PBMCs.

The J segment lost 8 bases and the V segment lost 0 bases, leaving 12 bases of the junction unmatched. Germline assignment: CDR1 MGHRA and CDR2 YSYEKL. The CDR3 covers 17 residues. Seattle enrolled patients during active infection and tracked them longitudinally. In the study's own analysis: By means of reference gene primer amplification, nucleated cell counts were estimated. Only in-frame clones appear in the TCRdb table, and some are missing; sequencing was by immunoSEQ multiplex PCR. That table is the source of V, J and clone size, and D and trimming were worked out from the DNA. The sample lists about 120,000 clones; about nine tenths were seen once.

The sequence came from a woman in her seventies with COVID-19, enrolled during active disease. The specimen sequenced was peripheral blood. This rearrangement joins TRBV4-1 to TRBJ1-4; TRBD1 matches 7 bases. The CDR3 DNA sequence: TGCGCCAGCAGCCAAGAATCCGGGAACAGGGGTAGAGAAAAACTGTTTTTT. Translation: CASSQESGNRGREKLFF.